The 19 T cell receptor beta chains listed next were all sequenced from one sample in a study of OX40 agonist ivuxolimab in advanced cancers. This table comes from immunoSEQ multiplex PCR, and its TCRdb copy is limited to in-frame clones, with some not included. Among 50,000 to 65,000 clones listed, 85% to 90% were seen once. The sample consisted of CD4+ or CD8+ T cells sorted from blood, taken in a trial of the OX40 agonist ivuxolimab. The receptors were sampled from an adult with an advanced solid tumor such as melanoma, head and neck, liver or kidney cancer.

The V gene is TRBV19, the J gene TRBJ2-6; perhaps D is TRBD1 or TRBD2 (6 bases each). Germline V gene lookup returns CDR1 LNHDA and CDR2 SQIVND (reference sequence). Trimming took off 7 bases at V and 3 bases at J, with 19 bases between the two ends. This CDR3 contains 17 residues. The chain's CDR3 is CASTPGWGARGANVLTF. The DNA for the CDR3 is TGTGCCAGTACCCCAGGTTGGGGGGCGCGTGGGGCCAACGTCCTGACTTTC.

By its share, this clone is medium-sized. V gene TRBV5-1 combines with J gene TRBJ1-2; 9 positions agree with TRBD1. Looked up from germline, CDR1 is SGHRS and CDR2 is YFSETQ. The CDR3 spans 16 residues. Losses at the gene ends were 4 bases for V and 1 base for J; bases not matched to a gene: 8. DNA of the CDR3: TGCGCCAGCAGCCCGGGACAGGGAACGGGTAACTATGGCTACACCTTC. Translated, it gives CASSPGQGTGNYGYTF.

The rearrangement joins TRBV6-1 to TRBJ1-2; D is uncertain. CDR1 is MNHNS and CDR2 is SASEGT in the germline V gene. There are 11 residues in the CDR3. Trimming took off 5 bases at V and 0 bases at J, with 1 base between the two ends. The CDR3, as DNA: TGTGCCAGCAGTTCTAACTATGGCTACACCTTC. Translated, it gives CASSSNYGYTF.

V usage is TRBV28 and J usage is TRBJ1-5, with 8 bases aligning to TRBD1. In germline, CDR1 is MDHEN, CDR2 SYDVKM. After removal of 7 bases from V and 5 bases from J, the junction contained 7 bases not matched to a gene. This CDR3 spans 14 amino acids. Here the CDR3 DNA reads TGTGCCAGCACCCGGACAGGGAGGGATCAGCCCCAGCATTTT. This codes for CASTRTGRDQPQHF.

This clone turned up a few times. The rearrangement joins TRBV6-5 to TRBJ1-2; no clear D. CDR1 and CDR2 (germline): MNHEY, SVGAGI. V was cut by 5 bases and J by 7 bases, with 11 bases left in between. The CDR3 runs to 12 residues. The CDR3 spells CASSHHTSGYTF. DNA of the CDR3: TGTGCCAGCAGTCACCACACCTCTGGCTACACCTTC.

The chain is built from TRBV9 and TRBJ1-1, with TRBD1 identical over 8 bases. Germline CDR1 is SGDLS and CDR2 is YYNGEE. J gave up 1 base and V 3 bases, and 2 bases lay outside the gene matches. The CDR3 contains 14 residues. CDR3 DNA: TGTGCCAGCAGCGGACAGGGGCGGAACACTGAAGCTTTCTTT. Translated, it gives CASSGQGRNTEAFF.

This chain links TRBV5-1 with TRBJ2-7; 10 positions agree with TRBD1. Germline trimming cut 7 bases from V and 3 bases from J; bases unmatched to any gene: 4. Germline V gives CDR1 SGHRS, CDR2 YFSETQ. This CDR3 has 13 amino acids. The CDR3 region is CASSTGGFYEQYF. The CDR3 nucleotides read TGCGCCAGCTCGACAGGGGGCTTCTACGAGCAGTACTTC.

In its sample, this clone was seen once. CDR3 amino acids: CASGPVNSNQPQHF. The CDR3 DNA reads as TGTGCCAGCGGCCCGGTTAATAGCAATCAGCCCCAGCATTTT. The gene calls are TRBV6-1 and TRBJ1-5, with D unclear. Trimming stripped 8 bases from V and 0 bases from J, with 11 bases between. Germline assignment: CDR1 MNHNS and CDR2 SASEGT. This CDR3 spans 14 amino acids.

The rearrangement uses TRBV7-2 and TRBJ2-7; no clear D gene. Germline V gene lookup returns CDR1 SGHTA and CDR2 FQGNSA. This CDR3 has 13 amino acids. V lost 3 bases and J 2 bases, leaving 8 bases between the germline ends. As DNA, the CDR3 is TGTGCCAGCAGCTTCCGGCAGACCTACGAGCAGTACTTC. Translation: CASSFRQTYEQYF.

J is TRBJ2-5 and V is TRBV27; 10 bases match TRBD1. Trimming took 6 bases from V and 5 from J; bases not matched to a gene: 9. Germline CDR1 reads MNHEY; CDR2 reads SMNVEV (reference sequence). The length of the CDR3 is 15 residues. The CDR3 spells CASSGDRGVSETQYF. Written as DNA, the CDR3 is TGTGCCAGCAGCGGGGACAGGGGCGTATCGGAGACCCAGTACTTC.

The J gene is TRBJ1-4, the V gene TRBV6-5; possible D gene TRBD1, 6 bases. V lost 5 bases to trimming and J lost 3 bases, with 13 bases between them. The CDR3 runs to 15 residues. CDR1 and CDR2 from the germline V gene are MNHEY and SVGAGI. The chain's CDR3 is CASSATTGPNEKLFF. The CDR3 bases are TGTGCCAGCAGTGCTACGACAGGACCTAATGAAAAACTGTTTTTT.

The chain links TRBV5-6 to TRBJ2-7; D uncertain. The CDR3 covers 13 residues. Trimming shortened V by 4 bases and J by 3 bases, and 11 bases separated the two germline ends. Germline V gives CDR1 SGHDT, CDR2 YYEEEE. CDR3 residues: CASSPASFYEQYF. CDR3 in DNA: TGTGCCAGCAGCCCGGCCAGCTTCTACGAGCAGTACTTC. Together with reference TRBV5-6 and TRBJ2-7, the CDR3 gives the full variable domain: DAGVTQSPTHLIKTRGQQVTLRCSPKSGHDTVSWYQQALGQGPQFIFQYYEEEERQRGNFPDRFSGHQFPNYSSELNVNALLLGDSALYLCASSPASFYEQYFGPGTRLTVT.

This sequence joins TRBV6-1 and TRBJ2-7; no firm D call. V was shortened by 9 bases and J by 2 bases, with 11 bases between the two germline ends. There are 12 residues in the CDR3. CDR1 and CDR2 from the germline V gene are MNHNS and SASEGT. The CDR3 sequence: CARRDPPYEQYF. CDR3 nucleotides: TGTGCCAGACGTGACCCTCCCTACGAGCAGTACTTC.

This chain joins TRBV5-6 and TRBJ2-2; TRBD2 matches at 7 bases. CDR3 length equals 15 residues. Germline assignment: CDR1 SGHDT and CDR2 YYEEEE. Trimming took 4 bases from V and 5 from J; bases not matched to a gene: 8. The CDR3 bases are TGTGCCAGCAGCACCGATAGCGGGTTAACCGGGGAGCTGTTTTTT. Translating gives CASSTDSGLTGELFF.

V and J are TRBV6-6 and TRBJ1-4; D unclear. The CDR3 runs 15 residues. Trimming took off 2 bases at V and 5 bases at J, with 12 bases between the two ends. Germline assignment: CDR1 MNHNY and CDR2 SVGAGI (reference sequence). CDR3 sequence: CASSYVGRKNEKLFF. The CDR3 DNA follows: TGTGCCAGCAGTTACGTAGGTCGGAAGAATGAAAAACTGTTTTTT.

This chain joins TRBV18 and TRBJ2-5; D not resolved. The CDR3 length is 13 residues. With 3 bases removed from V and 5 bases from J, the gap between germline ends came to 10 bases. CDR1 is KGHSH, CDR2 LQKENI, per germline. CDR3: CASSPSMGETQYF. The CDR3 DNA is TGTGCCAGCTCACCGAGTATGGGGGAGACCCAGTACTTC.

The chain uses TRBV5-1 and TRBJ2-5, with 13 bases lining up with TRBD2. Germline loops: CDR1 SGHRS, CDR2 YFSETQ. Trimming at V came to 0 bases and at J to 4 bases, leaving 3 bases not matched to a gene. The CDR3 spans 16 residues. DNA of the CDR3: TGCGCCAGCAGCTTGGAGGGACTAGCGGGATCAGAGACCCAGTACTTC. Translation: CASSLEGLAGSETQYF.

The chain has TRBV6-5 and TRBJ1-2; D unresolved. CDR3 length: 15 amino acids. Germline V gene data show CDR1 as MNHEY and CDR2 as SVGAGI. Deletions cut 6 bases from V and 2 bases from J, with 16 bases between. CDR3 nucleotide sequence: TGTGCCAGCAGCTTCTTCGGGAGGCAAAACTATGGCTACACCTTC. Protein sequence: CASSFFGRQNYGYTF.

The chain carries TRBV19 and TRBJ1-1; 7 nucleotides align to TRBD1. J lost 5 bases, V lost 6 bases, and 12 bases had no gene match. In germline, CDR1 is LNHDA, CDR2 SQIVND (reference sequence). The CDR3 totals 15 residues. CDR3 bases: TGTGCCAGTAGAAGTACTTTTAGGGGGCTTACTGAAGCTTTCTTT. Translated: CASRSTFRGLTEAFF.